Listed below are T cell receptor beta chains from one sample, sequenced in a study of identical twins. A single record per CDR3 protein comes from TCRdb applying MiXCR to the 5' RACE reads. The sample lists roughly 200,000 distinct CDR3 sequences; roughly 15% were seen once. These sequences were also reported in another study, on T cells expressing NK-cell markers.

The sample taken for sequencing was CD8+ T cells sorted from blood. The receptor source for this set is a woman younger than 30 in good health. CDR3s include the opening cysteine and the closing phenylalanine or tryptophan. Part of the rows lack a size; the others show once, few, many or a class for expanded clones.

V gene	clone size	J gene	CDR3 protein
TRBV30	once	TRBJ2-2	CAWSGSAGELFF
TRBV27	few	TRBJ1-1	CATKISTGVNTEAFF
TRBV5-6	NA	TRBJ2-7	CASSFGTGGEQYF
TRBV5-5	NA	TRBJ2-5	CASSFSRTQYF
TRBV27	NA	TRBJ2-1	CAAGGVGNEQFF
TRBV29-1	NA	TRBJ2-7	CSVWTGLLEQYF
TRBV7-2	few	TRBJ2-3	CASSLLAESTDTQYF
TRBV7-2	many	TRBJ2-1	CASSFTSGTVYNEQFF
TRBV29-1	few	TRBJ1-1	CSVEEGRYTEAFF
TRBV7-6	few	TRBJ2-7	CASSLTIAGGTYEQYF
TRBV20-1	few	TRBJ2-1	CSAREHVNEQFF
TRBV5-6	few	TRBJ2-2	CASSLARELPGELFF
TRBV9	few	TRBJ2-1	CASSGTSGRGSSYNEQFF
TRBV5-1	NA	TRBJ1-1	CASSSGAGGAFF
TRBV11-2	NA	TRBJ2-1	CASSFILAGGHNEQFF
TRBV20-1	NA	TRBJ2-7	CSGGGAYEQYF
TRBV6-1	NA	TRBJ1-2	CASSPVQVANYGYTF
TRBV15	few	TRBJ2-7	CATSRPGKGSEQYF
TRBV27	NA	TRBJ2-2	CASSLSASGTGELFF
TRBV7-6	few	TRBJ2-7	CASSFGTGQGFYEQYF
TRBV12-3/TRBV12-4	NA	TRBJ1-2	CASSFPQGYGYTF
TRBV7-9	NA	TRBJ2-1	CASSQGNNEQFF
TRBV7-2	NA	TRBJ2-7	CASSTTGAEQYF
TRBV11-2	few	TRBJ2-3	CASSSSPGLRWGDTQYF
TRBV20-1	medium-sized	TRBJ1-1	CSARFGGAEAFF
TRBV18	NA	TRBJ2-5	CASSPQLRLAANQETQYF
TRBV20-1	many	TRBJ1-1	CSARVRDRVTEAFF
TRBV7-2	NA	TRBJ2-1	CASSYSSGNSYNEQFF
TRBV7-2	few	TRBJ2-1	CASSLVWRAHNEQFF
TRBV6-2/TRBV6-3	NA	TRBJ1-1	CATMTWGGTEAFF
TRBV5-8	few	TRBJ2-7	CASSWGLAGGSYEQYF
TRBV3-1	few	TRBJ1-5	CASSPDGNQPQHF
TRBV7-2	few	TRBJ1-4	CASSLSQGDEKLFF
TRBV5-6	few	TRBJ2-6	CASSLGSYPVLTF
TRBV5-5	NA	TRBJ2-1	CASSLGVGQFF
TRBV21-1	once	TRBJ2-2	CASSDTGTRNTGELFF
TRBV12-3/TRBV12-4	NA	TRBJ1-4	CASSLGGAFSEKLFF
TRBV9	NA	TRBJ1-6	CASSPQTSGGSPLHF
TRBV5-1	few	TRBJ2-7	CASNSPGQSYEQYF
TRBV20-1	few	TRBJ1-5	CSARGGDSGRIQPQHF
TRBV12-3/TRBV12-4	many	TRBJ2-5	CASRPGDQETQYF
TRBV2	NA	TRBJ2-1	CASSEARAAISYNEQFF
TRBV27	NA	TRBJ2-3	CASRQSTDTQYF
TRBV27	NA	TRBJ2-5	CASSFTGVETQYF
TRBV15	NA	TRBJ2-5	CATTDLEETQYF